This entry lists 15 T cell receptor beta chains sequenced from one sample in a study of blood T cell repertoires in COVID-19. TCRdb keeps only in-frame clones here, not all; method: immunoSEQ multiplex PCR. The table lists 350,000 to 500,000 clones, around nine tenths of them singletons, with 1.4% to 1.5% in the top ten. Sample: PBMCs or T cells enriched from blood (not recorded which). The receptors stem from a woman aged 18 to 35 who had been exposed to COVID-19.

The chain employs TRBV28 and TRBJ2-1, with D perhaps matching TRBD1 (5 bases). CDR1 MDHEN and CDR2 SYDVKM come from the germline V gene. This CDR3 has 16 residues. V lost 7 bases and J 0 bases, leaving 16 bases between the germline ends. The DNA of the CDR3 is TGTGCCAGCAAACCTGCAGGGCCAAACTCCTACAATGAGCAGTTCTTC. Translation gives CASKPAGPNSYNEQFF.

V gene TRBV4-1 combines with J gene TRBJ1-4, with D uncertain. This CDR3 comprises 16 residues. The ends were cut back, 0 bases at V and 4 bases at J, with 12 bases in the middle. Per germline, CDR1 MGHRA and CDR2 YSYEKL. CDR3 sequence: CASSQDLGQHNEKLFF. DNA for the CDR3: TGCGCCAGCAGCCAAGATCTTGGGCAGCATAATGAAAAACTGTTTTTT.

J is TRBJ1-2 and V is TRBV20-1; a possible D gene is TRBD1 (6 bases). The CDR3 extends over 14 amino acids. The V gene lost 3 bases and the J gene lost 4 bases, with 15 bases spanning the gap. Looked up from germline, CDR1 is DFQATT and CDR2 is SNEGSKA (reference sequence). CDR3 coding DNA: TGCAGTGCTAGTCGGGGGGCGCAAGGCTATGGCTACACCTTC. Protein product: CSASRGAQGYGYTF.

The J gene is TRBJ1-2, the V gene TRBV6-2 or TRBV6-3, with a tentative D call TRBD1 (6 bases). CDR1 and CDR2 from the germline V gene are MNHEY and SVGEGT. Trimming took 5 bases from V and 3 from J, leaving 22 bases between them. The CDR3 loop spans 17 amino acids. This chain's CDR3 is CASSPHPWTEAYYGYTF. Here the CDR3 DNA reads TGTGCCAGCAGTCCCCATCCCTGGACAGAAGCCTACTATGGCTACACCTTC.

This rearrangement joins TRBV9 to TRBJ2-3; 11 positions match TRBD2. Germline CDR1 is SGDLS and CDR2 is YYNGEE. The CDR3 sequence is 16 residues long. V dropped 3 bases and J dropped 3; count of bases not matched to a gene: 6. CDR3 region: CASSALAGGGTDTQYF. CDR3 bases: TGTGCCAGCAGCGCCCTAGCGGGGGGCGGGACAGATACGCAGTATTTT.

The rearrangement joins TRBV6-6 to TRBJ2-7; maybe TRBD1 (6 bases). Trimming took 5 bases from V and 12 from J, leaving 17 bases between them. Germline CDR1 and CDR2: MNHNY and SVGAGI (reference sequence). The CDR3 has 12 amino acids. CDR3 DNA: TGTGCCAGCAGTCGACAGGACAACCAACGGTACTTC. The encoded protein is CASSRQDNQRYF.

The chain has TRBV27 and TRBJ2-1; 9 nucleotides match TRBD2. The germline V gene has CDR1 MNHEY and CDR2 SMNVEV (reference sequence). Trimming removed 6 bases from V and 0 bases from J; junction bases left unmatched: 3. The CDR3 contains 15 residues. This CDR3 is CASSKTSGSYNEQFF. CDR3 nucleotides: TGTGCCAGCAGCAAGACTAGCGGCTCCTACAATGAGCAGTTCTTC.

This clone was seen a few times. J is TRBJ1-2 and V is TRBV3-1 (or the pseudogene TRBV3-2); D is unclear. Trimming shortened V by 2 bases and J by 4 bases, and 8 bases separated the two germline ends. Germline CDR1 LGHDT, CDR2 YNNKEL (reference sequence). The CDR3 spans 13 residues. DNA of the CDR3: TGTGCCAGCAGCCAACGGGGTAGCTATGGCTACACCTTC. It translates to CASSQRGSYGYTF.

This rearrangement joins TRBV28 to TRBJ2-5; D ambiguous. V was trimmed by 1 base and J by 2 bases, leaving 5 bases between them. This CDR3 has 13 amino acids. Germline assignment: CDR1 MDHEN and CDR2 SYDVKM. The CDR3 is CASSLLIQETQYF. In DNA form, the CDR3 reads TGTGCCAGCAGTTTATTAATTCAAGAGACCCAGTACTTC.

The rearrangement links TRBV18 to TRBJ2-7; 11 bases agree with TRBD2. The CDR3 runs to 16 residues. Unmatched junction bases numbered 3, after V lost 2 bases and J lost 0 bases. Germline CDR1 reads KGHSH; CDR2 reads LQKENI. The CDR3 loop is CASSPMTSGASYEQYF. CDR3 DNA: TGTGCCAGCTCACCAATGACTAGCGGGGCCTCCTACGAGCAGTACTTC.

J is TRBJ2-7 and V is TRBV11-3; 8 nucleotides align to TRBD1. V was pared by 5 bases and J by 7 bases, with 10 bases of the junction left unmatched. This CDR3 is 14 amino acids long. Germline CDR1 is SGHNT and CDR2 is YENEEA. CDR3 loop: CASSRDRNTLEQYF. Written as DNA, the CDR3 is TGTGCCAGCAGCCGGGACAGGAATACTCTAGAGCAGTACTTC.

As DNA, the CDR3 is TGTGCCATCTTGAGAGCGGGAGGGCCGTCCTACGAGCAGTACTTC. Translated: CAILRAGGPSYEQYF. The gene calls are TRBV10-3 and TRBJ2-7; 10 bases line up with TRBD2. This CDR3 spans 15 amino acids. The junction had 8 bases not matched to a gene; V was cut back by 8 bases and J by 1 base. Germline lookup yields CDR1 ENHRY and CDR2 SYGVKD.

V gene TRBV5-6 combines with J gene TRBJ2-3, with D tentatively TRBD2 (5 bases). The V end lost 7 bases, the J end lost 6 bases, and 18 bases lay between the germline ends. This CDR3 spans 14 amino acids. CDR1 SGHDT and CDR2 YYEEEE come from the germline V gene. The CDR3 sequence: CASARGLASDTQYF. The CDR3 nucleotides read TGTGCCAGCGCCCGCGGGCTAGCATCGGATACGCAGTATTTT.

The chain joins TRBV28 to TRBJ2-7; TRBD1 agrees at 10 bases. Trimming cost V 8 bases and J 5 bases; bases outside gene matches: 3. This CDR3 comprises 12 residues. CDR1 is MDHEN and CDR2 is SYDVKM in the germline V gene. In nucleotides, the CDR3 is TGTGCCAGCCGACAGGGGGCACACGAGCAGTACTTC. Translated: CASRQGAHEQYF.

This rearrangement joins TRBV25-1 to TRBJ2-2, with D unclear. With 5 bases removed from V and 2 bases from J, the gap between germline ends came to 15 bases. The CDR3 has 16 amino acids. CDR1 is MGHDK and CDR2 is SYGVNS in the germline V gene. CDR3: CASSLTSSVNTGELFF. DNA for the CDR3: TGTGCCAGCAGTCTTACTTCGAGCGTTAACACCGGGGAGCTGTTTTTT.